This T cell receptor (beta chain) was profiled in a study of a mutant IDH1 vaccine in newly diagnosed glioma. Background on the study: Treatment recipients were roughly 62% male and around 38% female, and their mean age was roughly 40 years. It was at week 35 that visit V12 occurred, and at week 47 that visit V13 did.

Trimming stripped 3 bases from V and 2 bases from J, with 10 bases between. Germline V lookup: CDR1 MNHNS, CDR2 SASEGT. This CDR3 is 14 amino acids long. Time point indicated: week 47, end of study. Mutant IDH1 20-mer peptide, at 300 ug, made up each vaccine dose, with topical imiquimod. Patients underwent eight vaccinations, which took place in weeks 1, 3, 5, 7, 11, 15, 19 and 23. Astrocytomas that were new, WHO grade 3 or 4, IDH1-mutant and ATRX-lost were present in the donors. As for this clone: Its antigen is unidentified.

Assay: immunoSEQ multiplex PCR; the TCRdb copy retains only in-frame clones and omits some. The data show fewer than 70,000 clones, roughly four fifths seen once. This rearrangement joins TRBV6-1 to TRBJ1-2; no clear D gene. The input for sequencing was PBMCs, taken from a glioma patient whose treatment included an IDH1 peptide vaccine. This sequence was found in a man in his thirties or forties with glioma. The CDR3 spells CASSEVDGNYGYTF. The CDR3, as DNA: TGTGCCAGCAGTGAGGTGGACGGGAACTATGGCTACACCTTC.